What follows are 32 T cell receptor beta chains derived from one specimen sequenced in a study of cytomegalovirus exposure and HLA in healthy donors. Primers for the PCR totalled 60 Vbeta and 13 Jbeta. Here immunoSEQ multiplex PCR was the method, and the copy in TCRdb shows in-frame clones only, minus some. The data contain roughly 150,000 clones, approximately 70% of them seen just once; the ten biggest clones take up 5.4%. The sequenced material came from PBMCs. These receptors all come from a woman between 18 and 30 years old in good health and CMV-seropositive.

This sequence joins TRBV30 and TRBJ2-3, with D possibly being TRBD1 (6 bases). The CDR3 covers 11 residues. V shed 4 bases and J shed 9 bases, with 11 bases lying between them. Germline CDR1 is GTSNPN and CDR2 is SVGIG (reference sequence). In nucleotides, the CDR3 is TGTGCCTGGAAAGGGGGTAGAACGCAGTATTTT. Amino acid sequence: CAWKGGRTQYF.

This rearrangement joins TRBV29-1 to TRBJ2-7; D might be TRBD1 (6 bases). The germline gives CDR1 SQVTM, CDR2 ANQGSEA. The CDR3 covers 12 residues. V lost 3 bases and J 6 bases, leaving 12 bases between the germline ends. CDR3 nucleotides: TGCAGCGTTGACTTCCAGGGGAGCGAGCAGTACTTC. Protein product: CSVDFQGSEQYF.

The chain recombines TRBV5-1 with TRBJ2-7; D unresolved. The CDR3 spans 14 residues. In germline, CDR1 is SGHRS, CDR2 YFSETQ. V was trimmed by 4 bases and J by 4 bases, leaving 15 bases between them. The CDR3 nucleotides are TGCGCCAGCAGCAAAATCCCAGAGGAATACGAGCAGTACTTC. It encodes CASSKIPEEYEQYF.

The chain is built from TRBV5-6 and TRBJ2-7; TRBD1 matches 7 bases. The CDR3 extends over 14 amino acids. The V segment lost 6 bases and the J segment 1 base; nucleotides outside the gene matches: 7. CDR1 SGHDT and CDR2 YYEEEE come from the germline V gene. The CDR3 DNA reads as TGTGCCAGCAACTTAGGGGGCGGTTCCTACGAGCAGTACTTC. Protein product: CASNLGGGSYEQYF.

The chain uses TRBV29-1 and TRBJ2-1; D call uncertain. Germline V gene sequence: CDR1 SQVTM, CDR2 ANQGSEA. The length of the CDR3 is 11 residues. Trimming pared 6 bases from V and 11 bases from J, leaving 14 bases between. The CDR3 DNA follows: TGCAGCGTGGAACAAGAAGCGCAGCAGTTCTTC. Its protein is CSVEQEAQQFF.

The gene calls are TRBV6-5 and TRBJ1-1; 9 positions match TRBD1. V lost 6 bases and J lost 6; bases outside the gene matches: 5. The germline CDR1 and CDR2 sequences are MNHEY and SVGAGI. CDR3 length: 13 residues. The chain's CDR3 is CASSAGTGSEAFF. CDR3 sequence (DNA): TGTGCCAGCAGCGCCGGGACAGGGTCTGAAGCTTTCTTT.

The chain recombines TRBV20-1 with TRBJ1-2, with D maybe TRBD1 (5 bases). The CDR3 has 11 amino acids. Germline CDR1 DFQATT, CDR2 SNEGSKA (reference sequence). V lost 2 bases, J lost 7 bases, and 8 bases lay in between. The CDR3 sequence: CSARHRFGYTF. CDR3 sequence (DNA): TGCAGTGCTAGACACAGGTTTGGCTACACCTTC.

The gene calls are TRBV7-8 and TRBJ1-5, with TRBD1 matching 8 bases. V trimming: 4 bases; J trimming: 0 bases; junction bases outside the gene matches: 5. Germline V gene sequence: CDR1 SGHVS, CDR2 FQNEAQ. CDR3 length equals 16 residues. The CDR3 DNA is TGTGCCAGCAGCTACAGGGGGGGGAATAGCAATCAGCCCCAGCATTTT. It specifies CASSYRGGNSNQPQHF. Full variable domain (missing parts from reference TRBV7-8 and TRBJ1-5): GAGVSQSPRYKVAKRGQDVALRCDPISGHVSLFWYQQALGQGPEFLTYFQNEAQLDKSGLPSDRFFAERPEGSVSTLKIQRTQQEDSAVYLCASSYRGGNSNQPQHFGDGTRLSIL.

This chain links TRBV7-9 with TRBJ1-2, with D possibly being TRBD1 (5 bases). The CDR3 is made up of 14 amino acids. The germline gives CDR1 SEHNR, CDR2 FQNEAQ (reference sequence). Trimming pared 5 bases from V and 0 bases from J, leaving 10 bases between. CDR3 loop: CASSPTAANYGYTF. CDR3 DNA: TGTGCCAGCAGCCCGACAGCAGCTAACTATGGCTACACCTTC.

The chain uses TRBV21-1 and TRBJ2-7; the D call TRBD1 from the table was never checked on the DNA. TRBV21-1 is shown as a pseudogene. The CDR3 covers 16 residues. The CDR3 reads CASSPRRGGNSIGQYF. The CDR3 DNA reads TGTGCCAGCAGCCCTAGAAGGGGTGGGAATAGTATCGGGCAGTACTTC.

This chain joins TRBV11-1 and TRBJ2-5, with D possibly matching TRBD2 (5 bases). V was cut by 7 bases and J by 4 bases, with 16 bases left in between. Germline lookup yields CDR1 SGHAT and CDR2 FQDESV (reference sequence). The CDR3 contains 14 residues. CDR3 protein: CASTRDRALETQYF. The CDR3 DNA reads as TGTGCCAGCACGAGGGATCGGGCCCTAGAGACCCAGTACTTC.

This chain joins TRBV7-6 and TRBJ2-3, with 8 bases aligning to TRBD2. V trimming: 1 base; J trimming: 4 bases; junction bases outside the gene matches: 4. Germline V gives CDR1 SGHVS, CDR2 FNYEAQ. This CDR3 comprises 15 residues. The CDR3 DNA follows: TGTGCCAGCAGCTTAGGCGGGGGGCCATCAGATACGCAGTATTTT. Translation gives CASSLGGGPSDTQYF.

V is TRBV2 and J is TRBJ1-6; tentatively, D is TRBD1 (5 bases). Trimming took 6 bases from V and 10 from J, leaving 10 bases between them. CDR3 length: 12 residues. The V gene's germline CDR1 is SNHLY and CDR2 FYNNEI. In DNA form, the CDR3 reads TGTGCCAGCAGAGGGGTGGGGTCACCCCTCCACTTT. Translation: CASRGVGSPLHF.

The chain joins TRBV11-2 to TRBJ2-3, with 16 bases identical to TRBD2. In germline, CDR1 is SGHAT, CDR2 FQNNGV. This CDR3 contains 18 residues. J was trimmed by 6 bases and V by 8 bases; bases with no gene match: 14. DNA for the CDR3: TGTGCCAGCTCGAAGGTGGGACTAGCGGGGGGGCTTACTGATACGCAGTATTTT. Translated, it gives CASSKVGLAGGLTDTQYF.

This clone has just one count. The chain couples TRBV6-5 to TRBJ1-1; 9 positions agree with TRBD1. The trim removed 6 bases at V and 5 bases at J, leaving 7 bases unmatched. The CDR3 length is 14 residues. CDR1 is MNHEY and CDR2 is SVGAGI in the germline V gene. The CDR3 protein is CASRETGGETEAFF. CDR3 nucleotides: TGTGCCAGCAGGGAGACAGGGGGTGAAACTGAAGCTTTCTTT.

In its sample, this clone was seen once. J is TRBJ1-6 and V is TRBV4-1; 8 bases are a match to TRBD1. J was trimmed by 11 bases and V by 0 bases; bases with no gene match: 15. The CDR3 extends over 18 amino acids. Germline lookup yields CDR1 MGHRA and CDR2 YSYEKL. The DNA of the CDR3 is TGCGCCAGCAGCCAAGATCCCACGGCACGGGACAGGATGCCACCCCTCCACTTT. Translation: CASSQDPTARDRMPPLHF.

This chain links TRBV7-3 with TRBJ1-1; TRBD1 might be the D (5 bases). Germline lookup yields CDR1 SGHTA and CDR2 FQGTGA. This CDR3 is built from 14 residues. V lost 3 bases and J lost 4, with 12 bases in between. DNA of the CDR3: TGTGCCAGCAGCTTTCAGGGATGGGGCACTGAAGCTTTCTTT. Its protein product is CASSFQGWGTEAFF.

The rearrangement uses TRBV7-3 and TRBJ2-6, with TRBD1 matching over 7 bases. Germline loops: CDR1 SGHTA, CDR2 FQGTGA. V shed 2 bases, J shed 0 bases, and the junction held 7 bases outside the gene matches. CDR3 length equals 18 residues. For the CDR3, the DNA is TGTGCCAGCAGCTTAGGGGGACAGAAAAGCTCTGGGGCCAACGTCCTGACTTTC. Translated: CASSLGGQKSSGANVLTF.

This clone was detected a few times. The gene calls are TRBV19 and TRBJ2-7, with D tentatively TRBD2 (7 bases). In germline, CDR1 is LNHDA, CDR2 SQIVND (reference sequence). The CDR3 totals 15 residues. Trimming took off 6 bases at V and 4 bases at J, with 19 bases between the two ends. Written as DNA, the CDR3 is TGTGCCAGTAGCATGGGGAAAGGGGGGGAATACGAGCAGTACTTC. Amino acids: CASSMGKGGEYEQYF.

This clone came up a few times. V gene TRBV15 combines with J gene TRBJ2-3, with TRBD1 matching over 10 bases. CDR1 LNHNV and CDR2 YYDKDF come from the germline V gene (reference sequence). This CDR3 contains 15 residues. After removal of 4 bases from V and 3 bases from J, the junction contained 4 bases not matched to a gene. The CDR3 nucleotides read TGTGCCACCAGCATGGGACAGGGGATAACAGATACGCAGTATTTT. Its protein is CATSMGQGITDTQYF.

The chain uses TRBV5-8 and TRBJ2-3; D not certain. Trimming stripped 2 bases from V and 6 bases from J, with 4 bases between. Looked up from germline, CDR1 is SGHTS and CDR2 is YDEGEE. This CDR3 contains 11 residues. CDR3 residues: CASSFLDTQYF. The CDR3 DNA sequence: TGTGCCAGCAGCTTCTTGGATACGCAGTATTTT.

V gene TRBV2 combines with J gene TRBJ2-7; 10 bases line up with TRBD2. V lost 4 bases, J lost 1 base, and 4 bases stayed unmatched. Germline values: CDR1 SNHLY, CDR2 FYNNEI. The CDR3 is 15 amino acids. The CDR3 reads CASSASGGPSYEQYF. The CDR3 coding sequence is TGTGCCAGCAGTGCTAGCGGGGGCCCTTCCTACGAGCAGTACTTC.

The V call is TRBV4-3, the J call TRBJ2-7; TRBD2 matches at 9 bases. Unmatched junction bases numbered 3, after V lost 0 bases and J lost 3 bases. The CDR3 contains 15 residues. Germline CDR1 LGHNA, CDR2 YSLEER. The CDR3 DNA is TGCGCCAGCAGCCAAGATGGTAGCGGGGGCTACGAGCAGTACTTC. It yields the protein CASSQDGSGGYEQYF.

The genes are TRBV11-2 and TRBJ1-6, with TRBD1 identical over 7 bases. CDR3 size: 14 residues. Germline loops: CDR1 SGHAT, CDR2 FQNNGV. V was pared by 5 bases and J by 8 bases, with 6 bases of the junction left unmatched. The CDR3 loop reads CASSRQGPHSPLHF. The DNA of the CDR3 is TGTGCCAGCAGCAGACAGGGCCCTCATTCACCCCTCCACTTT.

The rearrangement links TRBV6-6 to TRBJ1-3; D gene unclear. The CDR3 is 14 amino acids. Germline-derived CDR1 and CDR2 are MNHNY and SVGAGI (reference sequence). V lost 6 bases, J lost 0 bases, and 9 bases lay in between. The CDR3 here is CASSDEISGNTIYF. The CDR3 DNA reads TGTGCCAGCAGCGATGAGATCTCTGGAAACACCATATATTTT.

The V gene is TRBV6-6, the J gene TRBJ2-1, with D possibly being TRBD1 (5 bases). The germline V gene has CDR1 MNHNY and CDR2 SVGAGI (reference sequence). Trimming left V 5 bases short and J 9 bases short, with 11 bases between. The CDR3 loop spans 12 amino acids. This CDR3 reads CASSPGIFEQFF. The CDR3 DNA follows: TGTGCCAGCAGTCCAGGGATATTTGAGCAGTTCTTC.

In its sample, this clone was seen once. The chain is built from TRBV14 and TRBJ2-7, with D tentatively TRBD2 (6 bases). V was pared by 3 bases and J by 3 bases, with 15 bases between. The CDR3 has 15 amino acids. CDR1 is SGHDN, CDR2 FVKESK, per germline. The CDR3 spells CASSQARDSNYEQYF. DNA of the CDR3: TGTGCCAGCAGCCAGGCCCGGGACTCGAACTACGAGCAGTACTTC. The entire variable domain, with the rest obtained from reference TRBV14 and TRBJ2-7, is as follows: EAGVTQFPSHSVIEKGQTVTLRCDPISGHDNLYWYRRVMGKEIKFLLHFVKESKQDESGMPNNRFLAERTGGTYSTLKVQPAELEDSGVYFCASSQARDSNYEQYFGPGTRLTVT.

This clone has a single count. CDR3 nucleotide sequence: TGTGCCAGCAGCAACACGACAGGAAACAATGAGCAGTTCTTC. It translates to CASSNTTGNNEQFF. The V and J genes are TRBV9 and TRBJ2-1; perhaps TRBD1 as D (6 bases). There are 14 residues in the CDR3. Trimming took off 4 bases at V and 5 bases at J, with 13 bases between the two ends. Germline CDR1 reads SGDLS; CDR2 reads YYNGEE.

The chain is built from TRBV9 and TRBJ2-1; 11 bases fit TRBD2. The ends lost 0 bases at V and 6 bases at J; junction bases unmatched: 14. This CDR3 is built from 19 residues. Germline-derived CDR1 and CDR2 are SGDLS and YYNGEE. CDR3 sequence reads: CASSVARLAGGSGSNEQFF. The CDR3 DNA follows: TGTGCCAGCAGCGTAGCTAGGCTAGCGGGGGGATCTGGGAGCAATGAGCAGTTCTTC.

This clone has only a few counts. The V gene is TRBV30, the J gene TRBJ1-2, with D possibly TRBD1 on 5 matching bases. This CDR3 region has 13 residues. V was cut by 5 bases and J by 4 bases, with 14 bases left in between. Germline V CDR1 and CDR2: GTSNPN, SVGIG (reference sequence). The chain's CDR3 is CAWAVQGTYGYTF. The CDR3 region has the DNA TGTGCCTGGGCGGTGCAGGGTACCTATGGCTACACCTTC.

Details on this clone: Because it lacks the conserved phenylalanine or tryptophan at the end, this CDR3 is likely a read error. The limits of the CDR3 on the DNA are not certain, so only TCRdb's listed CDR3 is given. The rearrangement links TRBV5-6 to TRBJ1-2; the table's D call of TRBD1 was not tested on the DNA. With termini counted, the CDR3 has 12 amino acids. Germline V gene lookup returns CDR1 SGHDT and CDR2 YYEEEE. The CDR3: CASSLGQTGGAA.

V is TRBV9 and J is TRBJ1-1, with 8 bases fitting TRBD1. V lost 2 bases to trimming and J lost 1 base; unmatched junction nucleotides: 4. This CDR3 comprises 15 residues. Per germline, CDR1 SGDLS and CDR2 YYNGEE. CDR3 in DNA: TGTGCCAGCAGCGTCTACAGGGGGGCGAACACTGAAGCTTTCTTT. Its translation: CASSVYRGANTEAFF. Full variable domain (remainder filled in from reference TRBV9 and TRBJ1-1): DSGVTQTPKHLITATGQRVTLRCSPRSGDLSVYWYQQSLDQGLQFLIQYYNGEERAKGNILERFSAQQFPDLHSELNLSSLELGDSALYFCASSVYRGANTEAFFGQGTRLTVV.